This T cell receptor (beta chain) is from a study of control samples from healthy donors and cancer patients. Trimming took off 0 bases at V and 9 bases at J, with 10 bases between the two ends. Looked up from germline, CDR1 is SGHRS and CDR2 is YFSETQ. The CDR3 totals 13 residues. Repertoires were generated with immunoSEQ multiplex PCR, while TCRdb's copy carries only in-frame clones and drops some. This table has more than 75,000 clones, approximately 84% appearing once. Sequencing used PBMCs. This clonotype was sampled from a man between 65 and 85 years old with lung cancer. The J gene is TRBJ2-1, the V gene TRBV5-1, with D possibly called TRBD1 or TRBD2 (6 bases each). CDR3 in DNA: TGCGCCAGCAGCTTGGTGGGGGGCGGTGAGCAGTTCTTC. This codes for CASSLVGGGEQFF.